This T cell receptor (beta chain) came from a study of T cell responses to AZD1222 COVID-19 vaccine. Assay used: immunoSEQ multiplex PCR; TCRdb lists only in-frame clones, some missing. The data contain 150,000 to 200,000 clones, around 90% of them singletons. In the case of this clone: Its cognate antigen is unknown.

V gave up 1 base and J gave up 2 bases, with 13 bases separating them. Germline V gene data show CDR1 as SGHAT and CDR2 as FQNNGV. This CDR3 has 16 amino acids. General observations from the study: The donor group comprised mostly white British people and more females; the analysis possibly underestimated clonal diversity. Just 5 to 7 people given AZD1222 tested seropositive at baseline. Breadth and depth of Spike-specific TCRs rose after two AZD1222 doses. Vaccine-related CD4 TCRs covered spike, predominating at 160-218 and 743-854.

This chain joins TRBV11-2 and TRBJ2-3; tentatively, D is TRBD2 (5 bases). The TCR comes from an adult who received the MenACWY meningococcal vaccine as a control. Sequenced here: peripheral blood, sampled 28 days after the second dose of the MenACWY control vaccine. The CDR3 is CASSLVGSASTDTQYF. The CDR3 DNA reads TGTGCCAGCAGCTTAGTGGGTAGCGCCTCCACAGATACGCAGTATTTT.